Listed below are T cell receptor beta chains from one sample, sequenced in a study of CD8+CD57+ T cells in acquired aplastic anemia. TCRdb re-called the reads through MiXCR, storing one row per CDR3 protein. Among over 150,000 distinct CDR3 sequences listed, about half were seen once. The sequenced sample was sorted CD4+, CD8+, or CD8+CD57+ T cells (not recorded which) from PBMCs. The receptors come from a human donor with aplastic anemia. Each CDR3 is given with its conserved first and last residue. The D gene is left open where the match is weak. Size values are once, few and many counts, or a class for expanded clones, and some rows have none.

size	V	D	length	J	CDR3	DNA
.	TRBV2	.	15	TRBJ2-5	CASGGERKGQETQYF	TGTGCCAGCGGGGGAGAACGGAAAGGTCAAGAGACCCAGTACTTC
.	TRBV6-1	.	15	TRBJ1-2	CAGRLGTRTNYGYTF	TGTGCCGGGAGGCTCGGGACACGGACTAACTATGGCTACACCTTC
.	TRBV19	TRBD1	16	TRBJ1-6	CATRAWDRGDNSPLHF	TGTGCCACTAGAGCGTGGGACAGGGGGGATAATTCACCCCTCCACTTT
many	TRBV29-1	.	13	TRBJ2-2	CSVLRASTGELFF	TGCAGCGTTCTAAGGGCGAGCACCGGGGAGCTGTTTTTT
many	TRBV24-1	.	18	TRBJ2-3	CATSDFGHSRGSTDTQYF	TGTGCCACCAGTGATTTCGGGCATTCAAGGGGAAGCACAGATACGCAGTATTTT
many	TRBV27	.	14	TRBJ2-7	CASSQKHRGGEQYF	TGTGCCAGCAGTCAGAAACACAGGGGGGGTGAGCAGTACTTC
.	TRBV29-1	.	15	TRBJ2-2	CSVVTTGPNTGELFF	TGCAGCGTAGTAACGACAGGACCCAACACCGGGGAGCTGTTTTTT
.	TRBV2	TRBD1	14	TRBJ1-6	CTSSDGQAIPPLHF	TGTACCAGCAGTGATGGACAGGCTATACCACCCCTCCACTTT
.	TRBV7-6	TRBD1	14	TRBJ1-2	CASSPRDRDYGYTF	TGTGCCAGCAGCCCACGGGACAGGGACTATGGCTACACCTTC
many	TRBV25-1	.	16	TRBJ1-6	CASSDGGVSYNSPLHF	TGTGCCAGCAGTGATGGGGGAGTCTCCTATAATTCACCCCTCCACTTT
.	TRBV29-1	.	11	TRBJ1-2	CSVVGRYGYTF	TGCAGCGTAGTTGGTCGCTACGGCTACACCTTC
.	TRBV10-3	.	14	TRBJ1-4	CATSAGATNKKLFF	TGTGCCACCAGTGCAGGGGCAACGAATAAAAAACTGTTCTTT
many	TRBV12-3/TRBV12-4	.	15	TRBJ2-3	CASSPPGTVGDTQYF	TGTGCCAGCAGTCCCCCCGGGACGGTCGGAGATACGCAGTATTTT
.	TRBV24-1	.	11	TRBJ1-2	CATSDLGGYTF	TGTGCCACCAGTGATCTAGGTGGCTACACCTTC